In its sample, the clone carrying this T cell receptor beta chain was seen a few times. Antigen unknown. TCRdb called the reads again in MiXCR, with one record for every CDR3 protein. Here the sample spans about 42,000 distinct CDR3 sequences, over 9% being singletons. V was clipped by 4 bases and J by 2 bases, with 18 bases between them. CDR1 and CDR2 from the germline V gene are SGHRS and YFSETQ. The CDR3 sequence is 16 residues long. This entry is derived from a study of type 1 regulatory T cells. As for the study in general: T-allo10 is an in vitro-generated, Tr1-enriched CD4 T cell product specific for alloantigen.

Study findings and constraints: Compared with non-Tr1 cells, Tr1 cells showed a narrower TCR repertoire.

V is TRBV5-1 and J is TRBJ2-5; D might be TRBD1 (8 bases). Sequenced: cultured non-Tr1 T cells, either the whole culture or a sorted T cell fraction (not recorded which). This receptor was obtained from a human donor in good health. CDR3 in amino acids: CASSTGQGGGQETQYF. The CDR3 DNA is TGCGCCAGCAGCACCGGACAGGGAGGGGGACAAGAGACCCAGTACTTC.